The following is a T cell receptor (beta chain) sequence with its context. The data stem from a study of blood T cell repertoires in COVID-19. Background on the study: Acute and convalescent COVID-19 specimens originated in the United States, Italy and Spain.

V was pared by 1 base and J by 0 bases, with 12 bases between. There are 16 residues in the CDR3. Germline loops: CDR1 SGHDN, CDR2 FVKESK. Study processing details: Cell counts per sample came from amplifying reference gene primers. The protocol was immunoSEQ multiplex PCR, while the TCRdb copy is restricted to in-frame clones and leaves out a portion. The DNA gave D and trimming, while V, J and clone size come from that table. The sample lists tens of thousands of clones, about 87% occurring once. The TCR originated in a woman aged 45-65 years with acute or convalescent COVID-19. V usage is TRBV14 and J usage is TRBJ2-5; possible D gene TRBD1, 6 bases. Source material: peripheral blood. The CDR3 DNA sequence: TGTGCCAGCAGCCAAGGAAGGGGGACGTACCAAGAGACCCAGTACTTC. It translates to CASSQGRGTYQETQYF.